This entry describes one T cell receptor beta chain. These data are taken from a study of blood T cell repertoires in COVID-19. TCRdb's table, derived via immunoSEQ multiplex PCR, lists solely in-frame clones and lacks some. The table shows some 320,000 clones, with approximately 90% occurring only once. The CDR3 spans 16 residues. The germline gives CDR1 KGHSH, CDR2 LQKENI. Trimming pared 0 bases from V and 4 bases from J, leaving 10 bases between. Sequenced input: PBMCs or T cells enriched from blood (not recorded which). This rearrangement joins TRBV18 to TRBJ1-6, with D possibly TRBD1 on 5 matching bases. The clonotype was recovered from a woman under 40 who had been exposed to COVID-19. This CDR3 reads CASSPPNRQYNSPLHF. The DNA of the CDR3 is TGTGCCAGCTCACCACCAAATCGACAGTATAATTCACCCCTCCACTTT.